This is a list of T cell receptor beta chains from one sample in a study of blood T cells in healthy people across ages. TCRdb used MiXCR to reprocess the 5' RACE reads, holding one entry per CDR3 protein. The table has approximately 1,000,000 distinct CDR3 sequences, 35% to 40% seen once; the top ten hold around 14%. The sample taken for sequencing was blood. The receptors here all came from a man aged 18 to 35 in good health. Both conserved end residues are part of each CDR3. A D gene is named only where the DNA matches it firmly. Size tells how often a clone was seen (once, few, many) or the class of an expanded clone, and some rows leave it out.

CDR3aa	abundance	j_gene	d_gene	v_gene
CSARDFKESTDTQYF	few	TRBJ2-3	NA	TRBV20-1
CASSLANPGKVGEKLFF	NA	TRBJ1-4	NA	TRBV7-2
CASSQIWGENTEAFF	NA	TRBJ1-1	NA	TRBV4-3
CASSLTGAKNYGYTF	NA	TRBJ1-2	TRBD1	TRBV5-1
CASSFPGISGANVLTF	few	TRBJ2-6	NA	TRBV12-3/TRBV12-4
CASSQKRQVTGQETQYF	NA	TRBJ2-5	NA	TRBV4-1
CAISEASGNSYEQYF	NA	TRBJ2-7	NA	TRBV10-3
CASSHTGTNQPQHF	few	TRBJ1-5	NA	TRBV7-9
CSARVGGARGLYSDSPLHF	NA	TRBJ1-6	TRBD1	TRBV20-1
CSARAGGNTGELFF	NA	TRBJ2-2	TRBD2	TRBV20-1
CASSVTGGRTEAFF	NA	TRBJ1-1	TRBD1	TRBV6-1
CASSYETWTVNEKLFF	NA	TRBJ1-4	NA	TRBV6-2/TRBV6-3
CASSLHRRVHEQFF	few	TRBJ2-1	NA	TRBV5-5
CASSFLDLGHEQYF	few	TRBJ2-7	NA	TRBV12-3/TRBV12-4
CASSQDGPPDTQYF	NA	TRBJ2-3	NA	TRBV4-3
CASSLRAGGIYEQYF	few	TRBJ2-7	TRBD2	TRBV13
CASSPSPDSTDTQYF	NA	TRBJ2-3	NA	TRBV7-3
CASSYGWDGSYEQYF	few	TRBJ2-7	NA	TRBV6-2/TRBV6-3
CAITQTGLTYEQYF	few	TRBJ2-7	TRBD1	TRBV10-3
CASSYQLAGNEQFF	NA	TRBJ2-1	TRBD2	TRBV6-5
CASSLAVGGSEQYF	many	TRBJ2-7	NA	TRBV5-1
CSVARAGGSYNEQFF	few	TRBJ2-1	TRBD1	TRBV29-1